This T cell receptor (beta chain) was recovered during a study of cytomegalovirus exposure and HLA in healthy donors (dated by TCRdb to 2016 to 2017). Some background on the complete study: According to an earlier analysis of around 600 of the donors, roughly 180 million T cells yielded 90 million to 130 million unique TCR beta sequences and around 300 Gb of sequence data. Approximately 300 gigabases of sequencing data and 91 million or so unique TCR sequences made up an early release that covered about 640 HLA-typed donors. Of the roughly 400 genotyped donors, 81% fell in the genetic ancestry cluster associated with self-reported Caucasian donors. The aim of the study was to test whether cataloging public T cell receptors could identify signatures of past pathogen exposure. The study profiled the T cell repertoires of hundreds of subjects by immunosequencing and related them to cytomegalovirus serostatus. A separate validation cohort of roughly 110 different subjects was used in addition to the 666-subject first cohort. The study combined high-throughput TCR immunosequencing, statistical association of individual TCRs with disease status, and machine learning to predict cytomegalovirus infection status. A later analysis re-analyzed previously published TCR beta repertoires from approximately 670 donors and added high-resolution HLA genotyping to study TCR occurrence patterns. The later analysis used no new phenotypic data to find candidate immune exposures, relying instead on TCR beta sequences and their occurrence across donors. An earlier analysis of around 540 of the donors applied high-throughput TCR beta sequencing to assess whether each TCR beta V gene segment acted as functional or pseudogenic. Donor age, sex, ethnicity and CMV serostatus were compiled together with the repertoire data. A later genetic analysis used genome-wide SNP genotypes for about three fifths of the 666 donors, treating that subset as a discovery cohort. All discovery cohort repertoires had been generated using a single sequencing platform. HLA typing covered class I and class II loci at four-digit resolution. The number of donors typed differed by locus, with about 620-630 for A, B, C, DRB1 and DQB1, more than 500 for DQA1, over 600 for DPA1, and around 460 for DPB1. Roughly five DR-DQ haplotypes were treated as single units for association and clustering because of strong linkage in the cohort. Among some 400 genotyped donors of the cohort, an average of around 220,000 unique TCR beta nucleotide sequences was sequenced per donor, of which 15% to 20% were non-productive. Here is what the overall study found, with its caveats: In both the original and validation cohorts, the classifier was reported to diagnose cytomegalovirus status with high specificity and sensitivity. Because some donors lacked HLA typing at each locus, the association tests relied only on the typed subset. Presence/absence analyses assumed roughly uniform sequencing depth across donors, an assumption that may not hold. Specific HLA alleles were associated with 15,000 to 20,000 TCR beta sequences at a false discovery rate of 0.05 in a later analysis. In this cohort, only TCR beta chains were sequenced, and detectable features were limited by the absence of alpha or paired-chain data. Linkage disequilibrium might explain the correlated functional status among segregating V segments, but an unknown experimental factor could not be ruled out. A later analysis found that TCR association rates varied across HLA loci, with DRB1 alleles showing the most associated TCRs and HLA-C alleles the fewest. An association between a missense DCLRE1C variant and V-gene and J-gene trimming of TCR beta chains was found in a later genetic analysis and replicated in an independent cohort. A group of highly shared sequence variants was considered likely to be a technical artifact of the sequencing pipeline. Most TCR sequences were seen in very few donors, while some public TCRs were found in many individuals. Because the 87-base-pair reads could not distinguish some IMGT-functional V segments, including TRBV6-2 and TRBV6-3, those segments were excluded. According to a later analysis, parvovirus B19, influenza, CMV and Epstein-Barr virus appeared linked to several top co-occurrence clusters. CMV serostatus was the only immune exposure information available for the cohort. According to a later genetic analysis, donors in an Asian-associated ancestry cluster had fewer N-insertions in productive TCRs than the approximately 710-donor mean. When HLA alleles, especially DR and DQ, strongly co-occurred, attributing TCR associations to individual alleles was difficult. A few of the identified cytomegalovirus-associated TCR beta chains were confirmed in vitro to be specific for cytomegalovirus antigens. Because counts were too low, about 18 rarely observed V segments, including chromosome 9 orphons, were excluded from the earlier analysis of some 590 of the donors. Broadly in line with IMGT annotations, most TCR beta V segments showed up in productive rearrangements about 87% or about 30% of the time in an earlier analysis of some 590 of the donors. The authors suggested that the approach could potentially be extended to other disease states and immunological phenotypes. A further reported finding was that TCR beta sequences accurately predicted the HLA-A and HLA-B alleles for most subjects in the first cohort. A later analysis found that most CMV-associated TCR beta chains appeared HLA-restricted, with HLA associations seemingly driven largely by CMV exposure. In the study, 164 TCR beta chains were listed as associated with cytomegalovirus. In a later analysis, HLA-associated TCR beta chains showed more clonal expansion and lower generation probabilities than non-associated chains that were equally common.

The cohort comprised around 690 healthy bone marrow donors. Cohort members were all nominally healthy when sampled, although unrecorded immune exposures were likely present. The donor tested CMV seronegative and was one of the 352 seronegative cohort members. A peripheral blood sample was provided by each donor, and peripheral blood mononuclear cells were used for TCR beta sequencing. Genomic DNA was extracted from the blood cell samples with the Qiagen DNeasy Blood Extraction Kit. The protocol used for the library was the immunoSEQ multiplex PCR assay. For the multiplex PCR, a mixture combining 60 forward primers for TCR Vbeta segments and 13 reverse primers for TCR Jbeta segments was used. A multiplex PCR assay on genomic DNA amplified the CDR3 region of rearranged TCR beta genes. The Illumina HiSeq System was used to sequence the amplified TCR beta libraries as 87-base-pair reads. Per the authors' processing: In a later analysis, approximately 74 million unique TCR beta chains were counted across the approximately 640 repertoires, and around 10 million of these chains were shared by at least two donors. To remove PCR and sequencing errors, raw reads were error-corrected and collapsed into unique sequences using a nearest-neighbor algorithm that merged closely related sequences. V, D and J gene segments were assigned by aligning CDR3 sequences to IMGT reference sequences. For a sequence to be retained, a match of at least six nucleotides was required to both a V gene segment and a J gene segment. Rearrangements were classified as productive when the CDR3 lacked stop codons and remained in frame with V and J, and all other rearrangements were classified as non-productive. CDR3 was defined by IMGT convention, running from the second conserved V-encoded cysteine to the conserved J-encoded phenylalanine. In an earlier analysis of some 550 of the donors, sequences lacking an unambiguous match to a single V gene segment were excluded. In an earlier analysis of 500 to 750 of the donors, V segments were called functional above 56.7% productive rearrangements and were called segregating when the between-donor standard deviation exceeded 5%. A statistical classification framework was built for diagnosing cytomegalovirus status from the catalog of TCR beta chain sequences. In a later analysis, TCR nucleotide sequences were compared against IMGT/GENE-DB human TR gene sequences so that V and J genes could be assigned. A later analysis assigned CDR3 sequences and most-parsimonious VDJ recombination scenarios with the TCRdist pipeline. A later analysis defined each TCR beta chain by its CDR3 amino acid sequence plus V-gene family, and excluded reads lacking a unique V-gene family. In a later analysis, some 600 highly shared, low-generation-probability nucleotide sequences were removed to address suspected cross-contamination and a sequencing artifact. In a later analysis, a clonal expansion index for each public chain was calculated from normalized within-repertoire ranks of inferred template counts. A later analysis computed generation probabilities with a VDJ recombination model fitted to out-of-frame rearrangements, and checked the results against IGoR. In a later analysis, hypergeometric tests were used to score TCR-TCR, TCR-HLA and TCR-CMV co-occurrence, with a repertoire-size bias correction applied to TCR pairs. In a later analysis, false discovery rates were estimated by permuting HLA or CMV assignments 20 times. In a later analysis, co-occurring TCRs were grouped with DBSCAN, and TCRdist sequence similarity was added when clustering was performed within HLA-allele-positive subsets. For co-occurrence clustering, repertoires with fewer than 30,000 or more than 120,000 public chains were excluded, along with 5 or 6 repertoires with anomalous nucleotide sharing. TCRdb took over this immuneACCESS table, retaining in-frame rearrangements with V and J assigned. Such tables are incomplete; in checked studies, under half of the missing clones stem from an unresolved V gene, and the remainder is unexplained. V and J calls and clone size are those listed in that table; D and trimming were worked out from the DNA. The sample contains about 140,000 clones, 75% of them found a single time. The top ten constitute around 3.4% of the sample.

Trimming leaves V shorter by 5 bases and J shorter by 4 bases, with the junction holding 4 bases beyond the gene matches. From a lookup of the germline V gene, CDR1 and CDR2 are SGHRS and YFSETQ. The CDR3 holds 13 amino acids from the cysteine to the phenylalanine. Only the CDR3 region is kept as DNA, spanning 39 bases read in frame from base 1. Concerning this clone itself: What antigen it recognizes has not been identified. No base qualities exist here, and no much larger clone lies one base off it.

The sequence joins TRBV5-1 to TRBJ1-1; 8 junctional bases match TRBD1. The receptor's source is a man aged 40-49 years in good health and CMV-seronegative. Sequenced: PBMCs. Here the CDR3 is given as CASRKDRGTEAFF. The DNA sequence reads TGCGCCAGCAGAAAAGACAGGGGCACTGAAGCTTTCTTT. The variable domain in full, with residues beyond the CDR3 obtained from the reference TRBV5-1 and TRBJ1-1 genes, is KAGVTQTPRYLIKTRGQQVTLSCSPISGHRSVSWYQQTPGQGLQFLFEYFSETQRNKGNFPGRFSGRQFSNSRSEMNVSTLELGDSALYLCASRKDRGTEAFFGQGTRLTVV.